Following are 2 T cell receptor beta chains from one sample sequenced in a study of blood T cells in healthy people across ages. With a J-beta primer mix and a sample-barcoded 5' primer, a second PCR ran 7 to 11 cycles. TCRdb recomputed calls from the 5' RACE reads with MiXCR, one row per CDR3 protein. The repertoire holds about 720,000 distinct CDR3 sequences, 20% to 25% seen once, with approximately 20% in the top ten. Sequencing was carried out using blood. Receptors were obtained from a man between 65 and 85 years old in good health.

About this clonotype itself: With a much larger clone just one base away, this may be a read error. V gene TRBV6-6 combines with J gene TRBJ2-5; 8 nucleotides agree with TRBD1. The V gene's germline CDR1 is MNHNY and CDR2 SVGAGI (reference sequence). The CDR3 spans 13 residues. J was trimmed by 2 bases and V by 7 bases; bases with no gene match: 3. The CDR3 region is CASTRDRQETQYF. CDR3 in DNA: TGTGCCAGCACCCGGGACAGGCAAGAGACCCAGTACTTC.

There are many counts of this clonotype. The chain couples TRBV20-1 to TRBJ1-6; no clear D gene. Trimming pared 3 bases from V and 0 bases from J, leaving 12 bases between. Germline CDR1 and CDR2: DFQATT and SNEGSKA (reference sequence). This CDR3 region has 16 residues. The CDR3 region has the DNA TGCAGTGCTAGGCGGACGAGGAGCTCCTATAATTCACCCCTCCACTTT. The encoded protein is CSARRTRSSYNSPLHF.